This record concerns one T cell receptor beta chain sequence. This sample is part of a study of shared clonotypes between healthy human individuals. V was pared by 2 bases and J by 0 bases, with 12 bases of the junction left unmatched. Per germline, CDR1 ENHRY and CDR2 SYGVKD. The CDR3 has 19 amino acids. Sequencing was performed with immunoSEQ multiplex PCR; in TCRdb, only in-frame clones are kept and a portion is missing. The data show about 2.1 million clones, about 94% seen once. Selected positively for CCR7 and CD45RO-negative, naive CD8 cells excluded terminally differentiated effector memory CD45RA+ cells.

V and J are TRBV10-3 and TRBJ2-1; 8 nucleotides align to TRBD2. This receptor was taken from a man between 18 and 29 years old in good health. Some clones in this sample may be carry-over from other donors' samples. Sample: naive CD8+ T cells from PBMCs. CDR3 sequence: CAISEGIASGPSSYNEQFF. DNA of the CDR3: TGTGCCATCAGTGAGGGTATAGCTAGCGGGCCAAGCTCCTACAATGAGCAGTTCTTC.